These 21 T cell receptor beta chains came from one sample sequenced in a study of T cell repertoires in cytomegalovirus infection. Each CDR3 protein is one row after TCRdb ran MiXCR on the reads. Of about 830,000 distinct CDR3 sequences in the sample, about 30% were seen once. The antigens of these receptors remain unknown. The sequenced sample was cultured CD8+ T cells from PBMCs, obtained from culture after CMV antigen stimulation. These receptors all come from a human donor in good health (CMV status not recorded). Some clones in this sample may be carry-over from other donors' samples.

V is TRBV11-3 and J is TRBJ1-3, with D unresolved. The CDR3 is 15 residues long. Germline-derived CDR1 and CDR2 are SGHNT and YENEEA. Trimming cost V 1 base and J 0 bases, with 7 bases left between them. In DNA, the CDR3 is TGTGCCAGCAGCTTAGGCAAGAGCTCTGGAAACACCATATATTTT. It yields the protein CASSLGKSSGNTIYF. The entire variable domain, with the rest obtained from reference TRBV11-3 and TRBJ1-3, is as follows: EAGVVQSPRYKIIEKKQPVAFWCNPISGHNTLYWYLQNLGQGPELLIRYENEEAVDDSQLPKDRFSAERLKGVDSTLKIQPAELGDSAVYLCASSLGKSSGNTIYFGEGSWLTVV.

The J gene is TRBJ2-5, the V gene TRBV2; D is unresolved. Germline assignment: CDR1 SNHLY and CDR2 FYNNEI. V gave up 8 bases and J gave up 5 bases, with 18 bases separating them. There are 14 residues in the CDR3. CDR3 amino acids: CASPRIGSEETQYF. DNA for the CDR3: TGTGCCAGCCCGAGGATAGGGTCCGAGGAGACCCAGTACTTC.

This clonotype was seen ten or more times. The V call is TRBV12-3 or TRBV12-4, the J call TRBJ2-1; 9 bases line up with TRBD2. Trimming took 3 bases from V and 5 from J; bases not matched to a gene: 5. This CDR3 has 15 residues. Written as DNA, the CDR3 is TGTGCCAGCAGTTTTAGGGCGGGGGGGCACAATGAGCAGTTCTTC. This gives the protein CASSFRAGGHNEQFF.

This clonotype was counted only a few times. J is TRBJ2-1 and V is TRBV27; D possibly matches TRBD1 or TRBD2 (5 bases each). Germline V gives CDR1 MNHEY, CDR2 SMNVEV (reference sequence). V lost 6 bases, J lost 5 bases, and 29 bases lay in between. This CDR3 contains 19 residues. The CDR3 coding sequence is TGTGCCAGCAGCCTCTTGGTAAGGGGACCTGAATCTCTTAACAATGAGCAGTTCTTC. As protein: CASSLLVRGPESLNNEQFF.

The sample holds one count of this clonotype. V and J are TRBV7-9 and TRBJ2-2; weak D call: TRBD2 (6 bases). CDR1 SEHNR and CDR2 FQNEAQ come from the germline V gene (reference sequence). Trimming left V 4 bases short and J 7 bases short, with 19 bases between. This CDR3 has 16 residues. DNA for the CDR3: TGTGCCAGCAGCTCACCCAGCGGGCGGGCGTTCGGGGAGCTGTTTTTT. Its translation: CASSSPSGRAFGELFF.

This clonotype was picked up many times. The chain is built from TRBV6-6 and TRBJ1-4; 11 nucleotides align to TRBD1. Germline V lookup: CDR1 MNHNY, CDR2 SVGAGI (reference sequence). The CDR3 totals 15 residues. V lost 0 bases, J lost 8 bases, and 2 bases stayed unmatched. Here the CDR3 DNA reads TGTGCCAGCAGTTACTCCGGACAGGGGGCAGAAAAACTGTTTTTT. Translated, it gives CASSYSGQGAEKLFF.

The gene calls are TRBV12-5 and TRBJ2-1; weak D call: TRBD1 (6 bases). Looked up from germline, CDR1 is LGHNT and CDR2 is FRNRAP. Trimming left V 6 bases short and J 5 bases short, with 17 bases between. This CDR3 region has 15 residues. CDR3 loop: CASGVGTPYHNEQFF. The CDR3 DNA reads as TGTGCTAGTGGCGTGGGGACACCTTACCACAATGAGCAGTTCTTC.

This clonotype was recorded at least ten times. The chain recombines TRBV12-3 or TRBV12-4 with TRBJ1-5; weak D call: TRBD1 (6 bases). The CDR3 contains 13 residues. V gave up 10 bases and J gave up 5 bases, with 15 bases separating them. In DNA, the CDR3 is TGTGCCACCCAAAAGGGGGGGGATCAGCCCCAGCATTTT. Translating it yields CATQKGGDQPQHF.

The rearrangement joins TRBV6-6 to TRBJ1-6, with D hard to call. The V and J ends lost 8 bases and 9 bases respectively, with 14 bases between them. The germline CDR1 and CDR2 sequences are MNHNY and SVGAGI (reference sequence). The CDR3 is 13 amino acids. This chain's CDR3 is CASSKVGSSPLHF. The CDR3 coding sequence is TGTGCCAGCTCAAAAGTAGGGAGTTCACCCCTCCACTTT.

The J gene is TRBJ2-7, the V gene TRBV20-1; TRBD1 agrees at 9 bases. This CDR3 spans 15 amino acids. V lost 6 bases to trimming and J lost 1 base; unmatched junction nucleotides: 10. Germline CDR1 and CDR2: DFQATT and SNEGSKA (reference sequence). The CDR3 reads CSADDRDRASYEQYF. The CDR3 DNA reads TGCAGTGCCGATGACCGGGACAGGGCGTCCTACGAGCAGTACTTC.

This clonotype has more than one count but fewer than ten. Possible read error: a much larger clone is one base away. The chain links TRBV27 to TRBJ1-5; 10 bases agree with TRBD1. The CDR3 runs 15 residues. Per germline, CDR1 MNHEY and CDR2 SMNVEV (reference sequence). CDR3 sequence reads: CVSSRGTGVGQPQHF. For the CDR3, the DNA is TGTGTCAGCTCCCGCGGGACAGGGGTGGGGCAGCCCCAGCATTTT.

The gene calls are TRBV6-2 or TRBV6-3 and TRBJ2-5; D gene uncertain. CDR1 is MNHEY, CDR2 SVGEGT, per germline. Trimming cost V 3 bases and J 0 bases, with 17 bases left between them. CDR3 length equals 17 residues. The CDR3 is CASSYEEGRKYQETQYF. The CDR3 bases are TGTGCCAGCAGTTATGAGGAAGGCAGAAAGTACCAAGAGACCCAGTACTTC.

The CDR3 protein is CASSVRSLTGFYEQYV. DNA for the CDR3: TGTGCCAGCAGCGTCAGAAGTTTGACAGGATTCTACGAGCAGTACGTC. The chain combines TRBV7-2 with TRBJ2-7, with D maybe TRBD1 (6 bases). The CDR3 runs to 16 residues. V lost 5 bases and J 3 bases, leaving 20 bases between the germline ends. Germline V gene lookup returns CDR1 SGHTA and CDR2 FQGNSA.

The chain links TRBV5-6 to TRBJ2-1; TRBD1 might be the D (5 bases). The germline gives CDR1 SGHDT, CDR2 YYEEEE. The V gene lost 5 bases and the J gene lost 0 bases, with 12 bases spanning the gap. CDR3 length equals 15 residues. DNA for the CDR3: TGTGCCAGCAGTAATACAGGTAGCTCCTACAATGAGCAGTTCTTC. This sequence encodes CASSNTGSSYNEQFF.

V gene TRBV11-2 combines with J gene TRBJ1-1; possibly TRBD1 for D (5 bases). Germline CDR1 SGHAT, CDR2 FQNNGV. The CDR3 is 15 residues long. V was cut by 5 bases and J by 1 base, with 14 bases left in between. The CDR3 DNA sequence: TGTGCCAGCAGCCCCCATGTGGGGCCGAACACTGAAGCTTTCTTT. Translated, it gives CASSPHVGPNTEAFF.

The J gene is TRBJ1-2, the V gene TRBV27; maybe TRBD1 (6 bases). Germline-derived CDR1 and CDR2 are MNHEY and SMNVEV (reference sequence). The CDR3 is 13 amino acids. V was clipped by 4 bases and J by 8 bases, with 14 bases between them. The CDR3 protein is CASSSSTGSGYTF. The CDR3 DNA reads TGTGCCAGCAGTTCCTCTACAGGGTCCGGCTACACCTTC.

The chain links TRBV7-2 to TRBJ1-2, with D hard to call. This CDR3 spans 12 amino acids. V lost 5 bases to trimming and J lost 3 bases, with 7 bases between them. Germline values: CDR1 SGHTA, CDR2 FQGNSA. CDR3 loop: CASSPNDYGYTF. CDR3 coding DNA: TGTGCCAGCAGCCCTAACGACTATGGCTACACCTTC.

The chain joins TRBV14 to TRBJ1-2; TRBD1 might be the D (5 bases). Germline CDR1 SGHDN, CDR2 FVKESK. CDR3 length: 14 amino acids. Trimming shortened V by 4 bases and J by 4 bases, and 13 bases separated the two germline ends. The CDR3 here is CASSPAGQSYGYTF. The CDR3 coding sequence is TGTGCCAGCAGCCCTGCAGGACAAAGCTATGGCTACACCTTC.

This clonotype has a handful of counts. The CDR3 DNA reads as TGTGCCAGCAGTGTTTTCAAAGGGACAGGGACGGGAGACGAGCAGTACTTC. This gives the protein CASSVFKGTGTGDEQYF. The rearrangement joins TRBV2 to TRBJ2-7; TRBD1 aligns across 9 bases. V lost 4 bases and J lost 5; bases outside the gene matches: 15. The V gene's germline CDR1 is SNHLY and CDR2 FYNNEI. This CDR3 contains 17 residues.

This clonotype occurred a few times. V gene TRBV27 combines with J gene TRBJ2-7; 9 bases are a match to TRBD1. Germline values: CDR1 MNHEY, CDR2 SMNVEV (reference sequence). The V gene end was trimmed by 6 bases and the J gene end by 2 bases; junction bases not matched to a gene: 8. The CDR3 loop spans 15 amino acids. As DNA, the CDR3 is TGTGCCAGCAGACGGGACAGGGTGGGCCCCTACGAGCAGTACTTC. Translating gives CASRRDRVGPYEQYF.

On this clonotype itself: The germline gene is not matched at one end of the junction; a read error may be the cause. The genes are TRBV25-1 and TRBJ1-2, with no clear D. The CDR3 is 13 residues long. Germline V CDR1 and CDR2: MGHDK, SYGVNS. CDR3: CANSAGGDYGYTF. The CDR3 nucleotides read TGTGCCAACAGTGCGGGAGGAGACTATGGCTACACCTTC.